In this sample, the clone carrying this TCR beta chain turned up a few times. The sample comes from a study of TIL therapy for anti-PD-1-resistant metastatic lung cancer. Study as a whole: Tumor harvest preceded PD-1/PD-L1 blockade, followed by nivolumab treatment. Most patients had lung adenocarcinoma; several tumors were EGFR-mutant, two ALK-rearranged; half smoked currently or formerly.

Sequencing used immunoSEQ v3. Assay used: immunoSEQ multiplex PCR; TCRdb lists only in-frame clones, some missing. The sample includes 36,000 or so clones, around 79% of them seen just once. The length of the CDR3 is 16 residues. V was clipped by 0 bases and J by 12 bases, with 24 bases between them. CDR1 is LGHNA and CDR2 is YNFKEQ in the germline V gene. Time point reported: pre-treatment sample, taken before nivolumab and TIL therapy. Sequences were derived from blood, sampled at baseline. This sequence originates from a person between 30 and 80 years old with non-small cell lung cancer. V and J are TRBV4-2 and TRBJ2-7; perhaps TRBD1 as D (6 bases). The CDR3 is CASSQDPNRAKGVVYF. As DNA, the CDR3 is TGTGCCAGCAGCCAAGATCCAAACCGAGCTAAGGGGGTGGTGTACTTC.